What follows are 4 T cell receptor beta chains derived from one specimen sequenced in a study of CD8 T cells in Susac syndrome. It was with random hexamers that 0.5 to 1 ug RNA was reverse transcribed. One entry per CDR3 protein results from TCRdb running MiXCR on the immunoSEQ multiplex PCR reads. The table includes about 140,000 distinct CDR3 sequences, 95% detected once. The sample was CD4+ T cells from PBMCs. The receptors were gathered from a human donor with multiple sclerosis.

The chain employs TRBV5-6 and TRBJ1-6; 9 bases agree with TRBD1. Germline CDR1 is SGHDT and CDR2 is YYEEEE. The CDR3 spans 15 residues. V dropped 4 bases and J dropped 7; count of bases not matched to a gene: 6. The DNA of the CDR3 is TGTGCCAGCAGCGGTTGGGACAGGGTAAATTCACCCCTCCACTTT. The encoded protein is CASSGWDRVNSPLHF.

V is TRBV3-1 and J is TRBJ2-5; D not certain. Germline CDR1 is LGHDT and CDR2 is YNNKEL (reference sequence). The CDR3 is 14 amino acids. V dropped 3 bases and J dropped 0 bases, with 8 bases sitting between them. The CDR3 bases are TGTGCCAGCAGCCACCGGGCCTACCAAGAGACCCAGTACTTC. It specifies CASSHRAYQETQYF.

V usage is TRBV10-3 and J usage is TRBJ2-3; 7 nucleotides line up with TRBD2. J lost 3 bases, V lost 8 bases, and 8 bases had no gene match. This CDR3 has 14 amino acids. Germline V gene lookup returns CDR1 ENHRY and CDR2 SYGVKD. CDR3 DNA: TGTGCCATCCGGGGCGGGGAGGGAACAGATACGCAGTATTTT. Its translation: CAIRGGEGTDTQYF.

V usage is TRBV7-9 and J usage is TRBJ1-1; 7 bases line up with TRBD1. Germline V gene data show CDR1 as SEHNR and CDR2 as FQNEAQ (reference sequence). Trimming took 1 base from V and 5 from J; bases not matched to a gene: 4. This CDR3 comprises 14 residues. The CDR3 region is CASSLGTGVTEAFF. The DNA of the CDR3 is TGTGCCAGCAGCTTAGGAACAGGGGTGACTGAAGCTTTCTTT.